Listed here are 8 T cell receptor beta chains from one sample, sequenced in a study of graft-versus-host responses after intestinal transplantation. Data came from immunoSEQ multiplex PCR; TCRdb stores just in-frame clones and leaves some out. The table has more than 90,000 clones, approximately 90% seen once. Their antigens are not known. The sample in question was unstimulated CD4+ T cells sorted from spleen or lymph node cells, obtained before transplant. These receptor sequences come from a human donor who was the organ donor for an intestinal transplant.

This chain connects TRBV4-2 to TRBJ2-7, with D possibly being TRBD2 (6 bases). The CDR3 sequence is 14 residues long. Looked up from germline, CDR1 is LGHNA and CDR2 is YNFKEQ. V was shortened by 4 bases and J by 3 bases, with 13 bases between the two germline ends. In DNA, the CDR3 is TGTGCCAGCAGCCCGGGACTGGCCGACTACGAGCAGTACTTC. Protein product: CASSPGLADYEQYF.

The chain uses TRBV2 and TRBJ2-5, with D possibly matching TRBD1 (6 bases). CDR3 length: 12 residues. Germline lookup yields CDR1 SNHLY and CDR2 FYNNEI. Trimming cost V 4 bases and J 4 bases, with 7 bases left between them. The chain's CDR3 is CASSAQGETQYF. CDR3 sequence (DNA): TGTGCCAGCAGTGCACAGGGAGAGACCCAGTACTTC.

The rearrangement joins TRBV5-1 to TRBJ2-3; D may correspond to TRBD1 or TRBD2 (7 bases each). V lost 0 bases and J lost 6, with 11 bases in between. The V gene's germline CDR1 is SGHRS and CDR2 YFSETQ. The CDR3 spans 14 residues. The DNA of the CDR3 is TGCGCCAGCAGCTTGGACAGGGGAGGGGATACGCAGTATTTT. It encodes CASSLDRGGDTQYF.

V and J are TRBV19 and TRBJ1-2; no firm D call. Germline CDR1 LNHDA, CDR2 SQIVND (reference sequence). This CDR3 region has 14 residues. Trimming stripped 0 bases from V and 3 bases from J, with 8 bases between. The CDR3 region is CASSIDRRHYGYTF. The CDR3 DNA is TGTGCCAGTAGTATAGATCGCCGGCACTATGGCTACACCTTC.

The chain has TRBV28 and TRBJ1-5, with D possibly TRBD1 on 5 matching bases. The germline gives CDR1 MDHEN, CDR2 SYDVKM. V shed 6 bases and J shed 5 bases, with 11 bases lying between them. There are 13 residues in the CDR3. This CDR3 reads CASSLDSYQPQHF. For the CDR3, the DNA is TGTGCCAGCAGCCTAGACAGTTATCAGCCCCAGCATTTT.

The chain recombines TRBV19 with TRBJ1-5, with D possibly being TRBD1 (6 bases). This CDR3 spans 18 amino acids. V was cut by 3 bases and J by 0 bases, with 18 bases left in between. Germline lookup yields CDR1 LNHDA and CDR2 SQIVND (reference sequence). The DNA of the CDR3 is TGTGCCAGTAGTATTTCCAGGGGAAAGGGGAATAGCAATCAGCCCCAGCATTTT. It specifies CASSISRGKGNSNQPQHF.

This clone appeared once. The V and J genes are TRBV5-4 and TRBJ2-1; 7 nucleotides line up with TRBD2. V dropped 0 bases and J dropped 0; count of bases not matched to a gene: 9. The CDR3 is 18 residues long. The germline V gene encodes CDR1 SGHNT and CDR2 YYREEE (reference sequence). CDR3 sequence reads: CASSLGRDQRDSYNEQFF. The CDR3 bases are TGTGCCAGCAGCTTGGGTCGGGACCAGCGGGACTCCTACAATGAGCAGTTCTTC.

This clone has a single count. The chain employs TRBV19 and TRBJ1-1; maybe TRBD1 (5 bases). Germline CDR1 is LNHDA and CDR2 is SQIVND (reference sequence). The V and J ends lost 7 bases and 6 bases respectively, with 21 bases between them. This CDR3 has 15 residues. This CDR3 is CASTPRAGRDAEAFF. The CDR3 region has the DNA TGTGCCAGTACCCCTCGGGCAGGGAGGGATGCTGAAGCTTTCTTT.